The 5 T cell receptor beta chains given below trace back to one sample, sequenced in a study of T cell repertoires in cytomegalovirus infection. TCRdb independently ran MiXCR on the reads; one entry per CDR3 protein. Found here are under 150,000 distinct CDR3 sequences, 8.8% of them singletons; the top ten hold about 9.5%. Source material: PBMCs. These receptors came from a human donor in good health (CMV status not recorded). Some clones in this sample may be carry-over from other donors' samples.

The rearrangement links TRBV20-1 to TRBJ2-3; 11 bases line up with TRBD2. Unmatched junction bases numbered 11, after V lost 4 bases and J lost 5 bases. Germline CDR1 reads DFQATT; CDR2 reads SNEGSKA (reference sequence). This CDR3 contains 16 residues. The DNA for the CDR3 is TGCAGTGCTATCCTATATAGCGGGGGGGCTAGAGATACGCAGTATTTT. As protein: CSAILYSGGARDTQYF.

This clonotype has a handful of counts. The J gene is TRBJ1-1, the V gene TRBV14; D unclear. This CDR3 is built from 13 residues. Trimming removed 2 bases from V and 5 bases from J, with 9 bases in between. Germline V gene sequence: CDR1 SGHDN, CDR2 FVKESK. The CDR3 is CASSQILGTEAFF. The CDR3 nucleotides read TGTGCCAGCAGCCAAATCCTAGGGACTGAAGCTTTCTTT.

This clonotype was seen many times. The genes are TRBV19 and TRBJ2-5; D may be TRBD2 (6 bases). This CDR3 contains 14 residues. The V end lost 6 bases, the J end lost 8 bases, and 19 bases lay between the germline ends. The germline CDR1 and CDR2 sequences are LNHDA and SQIVND (reference sequence). The CDR3 nucleotides read TGTGCCAGTAGACCCCCCCGGGACTCTCGAACCCAGTACTTC. Amino acids: CASRPPRDSRTQYF.

The rearrangement links TRBV28 to TRBJ2-3; 7 bases match TRBD1. With 6 bases clipped from V and 3 bases from J, the junction kept 9 bases outside the gene matches. The CDR3 is 15 amino acids. Germline V CDR1 and CDR2: MDHEN, SYDVKM. CDR3 region: CASSIRQGTTDTQYF. CDR3 DNA: TGTGCCAGCAGCATCCGACAGGGAACAACAGATACGCAGTATTTT.

This clonotype was seen only a few times. The V and J genes are TRBV20-1 and TRBJ1-1; possibly TRBD1 for D (6 bases). V was shortened by 3 bases and J by 1 base, with 9 bases between the two germline ends. The CDR3 loop spans 13 amino acids. From germline, CDR1 is DFQATT and CDR2 SNEGSKA (reference sequence). The CDR3 region is CSARGHPNTEAFF. The CDR3 DNA sequence: TGCAGTGCTAGGGGACACCCGAACACTGAAGCTTTCTTT.